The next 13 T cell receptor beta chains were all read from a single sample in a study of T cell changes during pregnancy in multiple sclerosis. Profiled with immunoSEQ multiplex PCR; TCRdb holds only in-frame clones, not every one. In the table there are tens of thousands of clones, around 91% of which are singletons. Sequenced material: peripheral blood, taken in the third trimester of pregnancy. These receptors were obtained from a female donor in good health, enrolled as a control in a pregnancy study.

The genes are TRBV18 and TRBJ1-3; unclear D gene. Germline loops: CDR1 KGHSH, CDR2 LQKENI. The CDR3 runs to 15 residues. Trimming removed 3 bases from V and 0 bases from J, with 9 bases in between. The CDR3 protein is CASSPLEYSGNTIYF. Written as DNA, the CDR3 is TGTGCCAGCTCACCCCTGGAGTACTCTGGAAACACCATATATTTT. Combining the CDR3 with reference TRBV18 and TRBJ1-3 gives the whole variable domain NAGVMQNPRHLVRRRGQEARLRCSPMKGHSHVYWYRQLPEEGLKFMVYLQKENIIDESGMPKERFSAEFPKEGPSILRIQQVVRGDSAAYFCASSPLEYSGNTIYFGEGSWLTVV.

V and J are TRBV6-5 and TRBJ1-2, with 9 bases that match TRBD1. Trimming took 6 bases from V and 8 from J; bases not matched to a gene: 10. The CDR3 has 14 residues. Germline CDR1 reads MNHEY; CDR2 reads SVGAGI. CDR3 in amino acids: CASSPGQGVGGYTF. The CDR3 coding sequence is TGTGCCAGCAGCCCGGGACAGGGAGTGGGCGGCTACACCTTC.

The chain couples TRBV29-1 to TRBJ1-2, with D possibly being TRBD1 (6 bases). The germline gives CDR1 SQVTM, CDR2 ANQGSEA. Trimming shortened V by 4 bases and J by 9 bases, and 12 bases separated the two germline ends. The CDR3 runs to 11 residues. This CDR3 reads CSVVTGLSYTF. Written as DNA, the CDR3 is TGCAGCGTTGTGACAGGTTTGAGCTACACCTTC. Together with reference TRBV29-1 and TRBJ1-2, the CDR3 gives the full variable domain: SAVISQKPSRDICQRGTSLTIQCQVDSQVTMMFWYRQQPGQSLTLIATANQGSEATYESGFVIDKFPISRPNLTFSTLTVSNMSPEDSSIYLCSVVTGLSYTFGSGTRLTVV.

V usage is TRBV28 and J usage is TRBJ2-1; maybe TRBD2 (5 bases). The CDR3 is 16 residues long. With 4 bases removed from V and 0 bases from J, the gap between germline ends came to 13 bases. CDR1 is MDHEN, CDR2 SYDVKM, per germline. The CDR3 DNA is TGTGCCAGCAGTTCCTTATCGGGGAACTCCTACAATGAGCAGTTCTTC. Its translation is CASSSLSGNSYNEQFF.

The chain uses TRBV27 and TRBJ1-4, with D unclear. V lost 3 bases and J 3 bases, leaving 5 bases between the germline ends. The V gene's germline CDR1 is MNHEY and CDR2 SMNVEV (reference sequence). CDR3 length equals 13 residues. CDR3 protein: CASSFSSNEKLFF. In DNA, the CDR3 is TGTGCCAGCAGTTTCAGTTCTAATGAAAAACTGTTTTTT.

The CDR3 reads CASSPSGSRSSYNEQFF. The CDR3 coding sequence is TGTGCCAGCAGTCCTAGCGGGAGCCGAAGCTCCTACAATGAGCAGTTCTTC. The V and J genes are TRBV28 and TRBJ2-1, with 10 positions matching TRBD2. This CDR3 has 17 amino acids. V shed 5 bases, J shed 0 bases, and the junction held 7 bases outside the gene matches. Germline lookup yields CDR1 MDHEN and CDR2 SYDVKM. Supplemented by reference TRBV28 and TRBJ2-1, the full variable domain reads DVKVTQSSRYLVKRTGEKVFLECVQDMDHENMFWYRQDPGLGLRLIYFSYDVKMKEKGDIPEGYSVSREKKERFSLILESASTNQTSMYLCASSPSGSRSSYNEQFFGPGTRLTVL.

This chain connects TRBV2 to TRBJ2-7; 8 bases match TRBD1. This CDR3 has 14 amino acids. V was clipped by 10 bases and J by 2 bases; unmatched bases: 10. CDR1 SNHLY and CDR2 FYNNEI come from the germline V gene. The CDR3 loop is CANTRQGTTYEQYF. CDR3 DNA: TGTGCCAACACACGACAGGGGACAACCTACGAGCAGTACTTC.

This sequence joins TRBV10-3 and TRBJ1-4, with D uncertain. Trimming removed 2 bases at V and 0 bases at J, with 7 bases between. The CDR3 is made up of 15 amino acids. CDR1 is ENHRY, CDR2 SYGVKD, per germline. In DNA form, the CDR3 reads TGTGCCATCAGTGAGAGCCAGGCAACTAATGAAAAACTGTTTTTT. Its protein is CAISESQATNEKLFF.

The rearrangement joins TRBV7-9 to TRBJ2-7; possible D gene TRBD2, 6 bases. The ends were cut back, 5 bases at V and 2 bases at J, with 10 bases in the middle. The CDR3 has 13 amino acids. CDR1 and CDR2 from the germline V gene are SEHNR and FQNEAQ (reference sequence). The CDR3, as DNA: TGTGCCAGCAGCGCGGGACGGGCCTACGAGCAGTACTTC. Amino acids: CASSAGRAYEQYF.

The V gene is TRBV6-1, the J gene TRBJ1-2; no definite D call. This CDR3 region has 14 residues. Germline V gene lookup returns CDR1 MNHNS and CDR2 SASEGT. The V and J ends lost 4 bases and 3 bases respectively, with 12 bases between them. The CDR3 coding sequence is TGTGCCAGCAGTGCTGAGGGCAACTACTATGGCTACACCTTC. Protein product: CASSAEGNYYGYTF.

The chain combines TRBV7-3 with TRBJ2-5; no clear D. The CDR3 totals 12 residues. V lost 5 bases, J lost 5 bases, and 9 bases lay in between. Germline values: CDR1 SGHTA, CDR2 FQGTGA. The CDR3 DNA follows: TGTGCCAGCAGCGTCCCCAGGGAGACCCAGTACTTC. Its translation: CASSVPRETQYF.

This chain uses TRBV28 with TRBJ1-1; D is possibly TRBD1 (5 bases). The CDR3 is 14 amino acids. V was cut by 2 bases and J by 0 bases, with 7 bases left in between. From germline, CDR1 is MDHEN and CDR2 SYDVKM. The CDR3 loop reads CASSLGGMNTEAFF. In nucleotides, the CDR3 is TGTGCCAGCAGTTTAGGGGGGATGAACACTGAAGCTTTCTTT.

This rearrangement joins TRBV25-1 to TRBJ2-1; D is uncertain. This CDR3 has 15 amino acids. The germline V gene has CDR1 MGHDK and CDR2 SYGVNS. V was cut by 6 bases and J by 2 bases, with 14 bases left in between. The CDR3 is CASSTAAVTYNEQFF. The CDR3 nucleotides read TGTGCCAGCAGCACGGCGGCGGTAACCTACAATGAGCAGTTCTTC.